A single sample gave rise to the 17 T cell receptor beta chains below, sequenced in a study of cytomegalovirus exposure and HLA in healthy donors. With 60 Vbeta and 13 Jbeta primers, the PCR was carried out. Sequencing was performed with immunoSEQ multiplex PCR; in TCRdb, only in-frame clones are kept and a portion is missing. Of some 190,000 clones detected, less than 85% appear once; the ten largest clones hold approximately 4.8%. The sample comprised PBMCs. The receptors shown here come from a man aged 30 to 45 in good health and CMV-seropositive.

V usage is TRBV10-3 and J usage is TRBJ1-2, with D unclear. V shed 8 bases and J shed 2 bases, with 12 bases lying between them. The germline gives CDR1 ENHRY, CDR2 SYGVKD. The CDR3 covers 13 residues. In DNA, the CDR3 is TGTGCCATCGCGGCAGCCTCAAACTATGGCTACACCTTC. Protein product: CAIAAASNYGYTF.

This chain joins TRBV7-2 and TRBJ2-1, with D possibly matching TRBD2 (5 bases). CDR1 and CDR2 from the germline V gene are SGHTA and FQGNSA. The CDR3 covers 14 residues. Trimming stripped 3 bases from V and 9 bases from J, with 15 bases between. The CDR3 DNA follows: TGTGCCAGCAGCTTGAAGGCTAGCTATGGTGAGCAGTTCTTC. Protein: CASSLKASYGEQFF.

This clone was recorded once. The CDR3 loop reads CASSQDWGLAGVNTGELFF. In DNA form, the CDR3 reads TGCGCCAGCAGCCAAGATTGGGGGCTAGCGGGGGTAAACACCGGGGAGCTGTTTTTT. The gene calls are TRBV4-3 and TRBJ2-2, with TRBD2 matching 10 bases. CDR1 LGHNA and CDR2 YSLEER come from the germline V gene. This CDR3 has 19 residues. V lost 0 bases to trimming and J lost 2 bases; unmatched junction nucleotides: 9.

The rearrangement joins TRBV27 to TRBJ1-5, with 7 nucleotides matching TRBD1. Germline V gives CDR1 MNHEY, CDR2 SMNVEV (reference sequence). Germline trimming cut 5 bases from V and 4 bases from J; bases unmatched to any gene: 5. The CDR3 contains 14 residues. CDR3 in DNA: TGTGCCAGCAGTCATTTGGACAGGAATCAGCCCCAGCATTTT. Its translation is CASSHLDRNQPQHF.

This rearrangement joins TRBV29-1 to TRBJ2-5, with D hard to call. This CDR3 contains 12 residues. V gave up 5 bases and J gave up 1 base, with 8 bases separating them. The germline V gene encodes CDR1 SQVTM and CDR2 ANQGSEA. This CDR3 reads CSVIAVQETQYF. The CDR3 nucleotides are TGCAGCGTTATCGCAGTCCAAGAGACCCAGTACTTC.

DNA for the CDR3: TGTGCCAGCAGTCTTTCCGGGACATCCTACGAGCAGTACTTC. Amino acids: CASSLSGTSYEQYF. The V call is TRBV27, the J call TRBJ2-7; D might be TRBD1 (6 bases). The CDR3 is 14 amino acids. CDR1 MNHEY and CDR2 SMNVEV come from the germline V gene (reference sequence). Trimming cost V 5 bases and J 1 base, with 12 bases left between them.

V gene TRBV5-1 combines with J gene TRBJ2-1, with D possibly matching TRBD2 (6 bases). The CDR3 length is 14 residues. Germline loops: CDR1 SGHRS, CDR2 YFSETQ. V dropped 2 bases and J dropped 6 bases, with 12 bases sitting between them. The CDR3 sequence is CASSLRTTGNEQFF. The CDR3 coding sequence is TGCGCCAGCAGCTTAAGGACTACGGGCAATGAGCAGTTCTTC.

This chain joins TRBV28 and TRBJ1-4, with 7 bases fitting TRBD1. The CDR3 has 17 amino acids. Germline CDR1 is MDHEN and CDR2 is SYDVKM. The V and J ends lost 4 bases and 2 bases, in that order; junction bases with no gene match: 10. The CDR3 DNA reads TGTGCCAGCAGTTCGACCCGACAGGGATCGACTAATGAAAAACTGTTTTTT. It codes for CASSSTRQGSTNEKLFF.

This chain links TRBV7-3 with TRBJ2-5, with D perhaps matching TRBD2 (6 bases). The germline CDR1 and CDR2 sequences are SGHTA and FQGTGA. The V gene lost 8 bases and the J gene lost 2 bases, with 12 bases spanning the gap. CDR3 length: 13 residues. CDR3 in DNA: TGTGCCAGCGCATTGGAGGGGCAAGAGACCCAGTACTTC. This translates into CASALEGQETQYF.

The chain links TRBV20-1 to TRBJ2-1; D gene ambiguous. The CDR3 extends over 11 amino acids. Germline V gene lookup returns CDR1 DFQATT and CDR2 SNEGSKA (reference sequence). Trimming took off 6 bases at V and 4 bases at J, with 7 bases between the two ends. The CDR3 loop reads CSAMTYNEQFF. DNA of the CDR3: TGCAGTGCGATGACTTACAATGAGCAGTTCTTC.

The V gene is TRBV7-2, the J gene TRBJ2-5, with D perhaps TRBD1 (5 bases). The CDR3 sequence is 16 residues long. V lost 3 bases, J lost 1 base, and 15 bases lay in between. Germline-derived CDR1 and CDR2 are SGHTA and FQGNSA. DNA of the CDR3: TGTGCCAGCAGCTTGAAAGGGGTTCCCACCCAAGAGACCCAGTACTTC. Protein sequence: CASSLKGVPTQETQYF.

The chain combines TRBV9 with TRBJ2-3; TRBD2 is a possible D gene (7 bases). Germline V CDR1 and CDR2: SGDLS, YYNGEE. The ends were cut back, 0 bases at V and 2 bases at J, with 13 bases in the middle. The CDR3 is 16 amino acids. In DNA form, the CDR3 reads TGTGCCAGCAGCGTAGAGGAGGGGGGGGTCACAGATACGCAGTATTTT. Its protein is CASSVEEGGVTDTQYF.

The V gene is TRBV5-1, the J gene TRBJ2-7; D is perhaps TRBD2 (5 bases). Trimming cost V 2 bases and J 0 bases, with 12 bases left between them. This CDR3 contains 15 residues. CDR1 is SGHRS, CDR2 YFSETQ, per germline. The CDR3 bases are TGCGCCAGCAGCTTTCAGCGGTTTAGCTCCTACGAGCAGTACTTC. Residues: CASSFQRFSSYEQYF.

This clone occurred a few times. V and J are TRBV7-6 and TRBJ2-5, with D maybe TRBD1 (7 bases). Germline values: CDR1 SGHVS, CDR2 FNYEAQ. Trimming stripped 1 base from V and 5 bases from J, with 11 bases between. CDR3 length: 14 residues. The chain's CDR3 is CASSLGPGGETQYF. The CDR3 DNA is TGTGCCAGCAGCTTAGGGCCAGGGGGGGAGACCCAGTACTTC.

This clone was counted between two and nine times. J is TRBJ2-2 and V is TRBV21-1; TRBD2 is taken as the D call from the table, unchecked against the DNA. TRBV21-1 is noted as a pseudogene. The CDR3 consists of 15 residues. CDR3 nucleotide sequence: TGTGCCAGCAGCAAAGAAGTGGGGGGGCTCGGGGAGCTGTTTTTT. Translating it yields CASSKEVGGLGELFF.

This clone was detected only once. J is TRBJ2-2 and V is TRBV6-1; no firm D call. Germline lookup yields CDR1 MNHNS and CDR2 SASEGT. This CDR3 has 12 residues. Trimming left V 6 bases short and J 6 bases short, with 8 bases between. The CDR3 bases are TGTGCCAGCAGCTATAGCCCCGGGGAGCTGTTTTTT. Its translation: CASSYSPGELFF.

The chain is built from TRBV18 and TRBJ2-7; possible D gene TRBD1, 6 bases. V lost 4 bases, J lost 0 bases, and 10 bases lay in between. This CDR3 is 14 amino acids long. In germline, CDR1 is KGHSH, CDR2 LQKENI. Here the CDR3 DNA reads TGTGCCAGCTCACGAGGACAGCTCTCCTACGAGCAGTACTTC. Its translation: CASSRGQLSYEQYF.